The following is a TCR beta chain sequence with its context. This entry is derived from a study of preoperative IRX-2 immunotherapy in early breast cancer. Treatment reported: preoperative locoregional IRX-2 cytokine immunotherapy. Patients received preoperative, locoregional IRX-2 cytokine immunotherapy in a phase Ib study. Sequencing used immunoSEQ multiplex PCR; TCRdb keeps in-frame clones, though not all of them. The sample has some 59,000 clones, approximately 93% seen once. The CDR3 loop spans 15 amino acids. V lost 5 bases and J 1 base, leaving 13 bases between the germline ends. The V gene's germline CDR1 is MDHEN and CDR2 SYDVKM.

The chain is built from TRBV28 and TRBJ2-3; D call uncertain. This sequence was found in a human donor with breast cancer. The sample was taken from a patient treated with IRX-2 immunotherapy. The CDR3 loop is CASSLSARGTDTQYF. The CDR3, as DNA: TGTGCCAGCAGTCTCTCAGCGAGAGGCACAGATACGCAGTATTTT.